The 20 T cell receptor beta chains below come from one sample, sequenced in a study of shared clonotypes between healthy human individuals (dated by TCRdb to the early 2020s). The method was the immunoSEQ multiplex PCR assay. Not all clones reach the TCRdb copy of this immuneACCESS table, which keeps in-frame sequences only. Checked studies attribute under half of the gap to unresolved V genes and leave the rest unexplained. The sample profile shows millions of clones; more than 90% of them were found once. The ten biggest clones cover roughly 0.13% of the sample. The specimen was naive CD4+ T cells sorted from blood. The cell subset or site tag for this specimen amounts to: CD45RA+ positively selected. All receptors derive from a man aged 18 to 29 in good health.

The gene calls are TRBV19 and TRBJ2-7, with unresolved D. CDR3 length equals 12 residues. V shed 5 bases and J shed 2 bases, with 7 bases lying between them. Germline V gene lookup returns CDR1 LNHDA and CDR2 SQIVND (reference sequence). Written as DNA, the CDR3 is TGTGCCAGTAGTGCCCGGACCTACGAGCAGTACTTC. Its protein is CASSARTYEQYF.

The chain links TRBV5-4 to TRBJ2-7; the match to TRBD2 covers 10 bases. Germline trimming cut 2 bases from V and 2 bases from J; bases unmatched to any gene: 16. Germline V gene sequence: CDR1 SGHNT, CDR2 YYREEE (reference sequence). The CDR3 contains 19 residues. The CDR3 sequence is CASSFVSVLSGGAPYEQYF. The DNA of the CDR3 is TGTGCCAGCAGCTTCGTTTCCGTTCTGAGCGGGGGGGCCCCCTACGAGCAGTACTTC.

CDR3 amino acids: CASSLWTDSGNTIYF. The CDR3 DNA follows: TGTGCCAGCAGCTTATGGACGGACTCTGGAAACACCATATATTTT. The chain employs TRBV7-8 and TRBJ1-3, with D unclear. Per germline, CDR1 SGHVS and CDR2 FQNEAQ. V was trimmed by 2 bases and J by 0 bases, leaving 8 bases between them. The CDR3 length is 15 residues.

This rearrangement joins TRBV5-1 to TRBJ2-3; D may match TRBD1 or TRBD2 (6 bases each). The CDR3 loop spans 15 amino acids. V dropped 2 bases and J dropped 6 bases, with 16 bases sitting between them. Germline V gene data show CDR1 as SGHRS and CDR2 as YFSETQ. CDR3 nucleotide sequence: TGCGCCAGCAGCTTACGGGGGCACTCAACGGATACGCAGTATTTT. As protein: CASSLRGHSTDTQYF.

The gene calls are TRBV7-9 and TRBJ1-1; D is possibly TRBD1 (6 bases). The CDR3 is made up of 12 amino acids. V was clipped by 1 base and J by 11 bases, with 11 bases between them. The germline V gene has CDR1 SEHNR and CDR2 FQNEAQ (reference sequence). CDR3 in DNA: TGTGCCAGCAGCTTAGATAACAGGGAGGCTTTCTTT. Its protein is CASSLDNREAFF. Using reference TRBV7-9 and TRBJ1-1 for the parts outside the CDR3, the full variable domain is DTGVSQNPRHKITKRGQNVTFRCDPISEHNRLYWYRQTLGQGPEFLTYFQNEAQLEKSRLLSDRFSAERPKGSFSTLEIQRTEQGDSAMYLCASSLDNREAFFGQGTRLTVV.

This chain connects TRBV7-8 to TRBJ2-7, with D maybe TRBD2 (6 bases). The CDR3 runs 14 residues. V was pared by 5 bases and J by 7 bases, with 18 bases between. Germline assignment: CDR1 SGHVS and CDR2 FQNEAQ. In DNA form, the CDR3 reads TGTGCCAGCAGCCCCGCGGGGCTACTAAAAGAGCAGTACTTC. It codes for CASSPAGLLKEQYF. The variable domain in full, completed from reference TRBV7-8 and TRBJ2-7, reads GAGVSQSPRYKVAKRGQDVALRCDPISGHVSLFWYQQALGQGPEFLTYFQNEAQLDKSGLPSDRFFAERPEGSVSTLKIQRTQQEDSAVYLCASSPAGLLKEQYFGPGTRLTVT.

The chain joins TRBV11-1 to TRBJ2-1; D gene uncertain. The CDR3 consists of 14 residues. Per the germline V gene, CDR1 is SGHAT and CDR2 is FQDESV (reference sequence). V dropped 0 bases and J dropped 6 bases, with 9 bases sitting between them. DNA of the CDR3: TGTGCCAGCAGCTTAGCGGTTCTGATCAATGAGCAGTTCTTC. Translation gives CASSLAVLINEQFF.

The rearrangement uses TRBV28 and TRBJ2-7; 9 positions agree with TRBD1. There are 18 residues in the CDR3. CDR1 is MDHEN, CDR2 SYDVKM, per germline. Losses at the gene ends were 3 bases for V and 2 bases for J; bases not matched to a gene: 14. CDR3 bases: TGTGCCAGCAGTTTCCGACCCAGTAACCGGGACAGGGCCTACGAGCAGTACTTC. It codes for CASSFRPSNRDRAYEQYF.

The chain couples TRBV27 to TRBJ1-5, with D maybe TRBD1 (5 bases). This CDR3 is built from 16 residues. Looked up from germline, CDR1 is MNHEY and CDR2 is SMNVEV (reference sequence). Trimming pared 6 bases from V and 2 bases from J, leaving 17 bases between. The CDR3 spells CASSPDGANGNQPQHF. The CDR3 region has the DNA TGTGCCAGCAGCCCGGATGGGGCGAACGGCAATCAGCCCCAGCATTTT.

The chain is built from TRBV9 and TRBJ1-1; 7 bases agree with TRBD1. The germline CDR1 and CDR2 sequences are SGDLS and YYNGEE. The CDR3 runs 13 residues. V dropped 3 bases and J dropped 11; count of bases not matched to a gene: 10. CDR3 sequence (DNA): TGTGCCAGCAGCGAGGGACAGCGGGGAATCGCTTTCTTT. Translation: CASSEGQRGIAFF.

V is TRBV12-5 and J is TRBJ2-5, with D tentatively TRBD2 (5 bases). The V end was cut by 5 bases, the J end by 5 bases, with 9 bases between. This CDR3 region has 12 residues. Germline V CDR1 and CDR2: LGHNT, FRNRAP. CDR3 coding DNA: TGTGCTAGTGGTCGGACGGGGGAGACCCAGTACTTC. Its protein is CASGRTGETQYF.

V is TRBV6-5 and J is TRBJ1-6; D unclear. V dropped 4 bases and J dropped 0 bases, with 4 bases sitting between them. The CDR3 consists of 14 residues. Per germline, CDR1 MNHEY and CDR2 SVGAGI. The CDR3 coding sequence is TGTGCCAGCAGTTTCGGCTCCTATAATTCACCCCTCCACTTT. Translation: CASSFGSYNSPLHF.

CDR3 nucleotides: TGTGCCAGCAGCCGAGGGACCGCCACTGGTGGCTACACCTTC. It codes for CASSRGTATGGYTF. J is TRBJ1-2 and V is TRBV27, with D possibly matching TRBD1 (5 bases). The CDR3 is 14 residues long. Trimming pared 6 bases from V and 7 bases from J, leaving 18 bases between. Germline CDR1 reads MNHEY; CDR2 reads SMNVEV (reference sequence).

The chain couples TRBV6-1 to TRBJ2-7; 12 bases are shared with TRBD2. In germline, CDR1 is MNHNS, CDR2 SASEGT. Unmatched junction bases numbered 6, after V lost 5 bases and J lost 4 bases. The CDR3 loop spans 15 amino acids. For the CDR3, the DNA is TGTGCCAGCAGTCCCGAGACTAGCGGGAGTTACGAGCAGTACTTC. It yields the protein CASSPETSGSYEQYF.

Only one count was recorded for this clone. The sample contains more than one DNA sequence encoding this CDR3. This chain links TRBV5-1 with TRBJ2-1; D assignment may be TRBD1 or TRBD2 (5 bases each). Trimming left V 2 bases short and J 2 bases short, with 8 bases between. CDR3 length: 14 amino acids. CDR1 and CDR2 (germline): SGHRS, YFSETQ. The CDR3 protein is CASSFGTTYNEQFF. The CDR3 DNA sequence: TGCGCCAGCAGCTTCGGGACGACCTACAATGAGCAGTTCTTC.

Of note for this clone: Other DNA sequences from this sample encode an identical CDR3 as well. The chain joins TRBV7-2 to TRBJ2-7; 7 bases agree with TRBD1. The germline CDR1 and CDR2 sequences are SGHTA and FQGNSA. This CDR3 is 14 amino acids long. Germline trimming cut 4 bases from V and 2 bases from J; bases unmatched to any gene: 5. In DNA, the CDR3 is TGTGCCAGCAGCTCTGGGACAGTTACCTACGAGCAGTACTTC. Translation: CASSSGTVTYEQYF.

This rearrangement joins TRBV30 to TRBJ2-3, with D perhaps matching TRBD1 (6 bases). The germline CDR1 and CDR2 sequences are GTSNPN and SVGIG (reference sequence). V was pared by 0 bases and J by 5 bases, with 12 bases between. The CDR3 runs to 14 residues. This CDR3 is CAWSVLGAVDTQYF. CDR3 nucleotide sequence: TGTGCCTGGAGTGTATTGGGGGCCGTAGATACGCAGTATTTT.

The V call is TRBV2, the J call TRBJ1-4; D is undetermined. The germline V gene has CDR1 SNHLY and CDR2 FYNNEI. The CDR3 covers 16 residues. With 2 bases removed from V and 0 bases from J, the gap between germline ends came to 10 bases. The CDR3 region is CASSESVRSTNEKLFF. The CDR3 coding sequence is TGTGCCAGCAGTGAATCGGTTCGGTCAACTAATGAAAAACTGTTTTTT.

V gene TRBV7-2 combines with J gene TRBJ1-6; tentatively, D is TRBD1 (5 bases). The V end was cut by 5 bases, the J end by 5 bases, with 13 bases between. The CDR3 sequence is 15 residues long. Looked up from germline, CDR1 is SGHTA and CDR2 is FQGNSA. CDR3 amino acids: CASSLWTLDNSPLHF. CDR3 sequence (DNA): TGTGCCAGCAGCCTATGGACACTAGATAATTCACCCCTCCACTTT.

V usage is TRBV2 and J usage is TRBJ2-5, with D possibly TRBD2 on 6 matching bases. Germline V lookup: CDR1 SNHLY, CDR2 FYNNEI. This CDR3 contains 15 residues. V was clipped by 0 bases and J by 5 bases, with 13 bases between them. The CDR3 nucleotides read TGTGCCAGCAGTGAAGCGCTCGGGGGAAGGGAGACCCAGTACTTC. This gives the protein CASSEALGGRETQYF.